This T cell receptor beta chain was observed in a study of molecular identifiers for immune sequencing clone quantification. Whole-study findings and limits: Sizes of highly expanded clones could be underestimated through identical TCRs sharing a barcode.

The table lists this clonotype with many counts. The antigen remains undetermined. TCRdb fed the PCR reads into MiXCR, producing one record per CDR3 protein. This sample yields 15,000 to 25,000 distinct CDR3 sequences, of which roughly 20% are seen a single time; roughly 6.7% belongs to the top ten. V lost 0 bases and J lost 8, with 9 bases in between. Germline V CDR1 and CDR2: SGHDT, YYEEEE. The CDR3 consists of 13 residues. V usage is TRBV5-6 and J usage is TRBJ2-1, with D unclear. The TCR sequence derives from a human donor in good health. Some libraries in this study had Jurkat cell RNA spiked in. The sample was naive CD8+ T cells from blood, with Jurkat cell RNA spiked in. Regarding subset: FACS-sorted CD8+CD4-CCR7+CD45RA+ naive T cells. DNA for the CDR3: TGTGCCAGCAGCTTGGGGGTAACCGATGAGCAGTTCTTC. It is translated as CASSLGVTDEQFF.